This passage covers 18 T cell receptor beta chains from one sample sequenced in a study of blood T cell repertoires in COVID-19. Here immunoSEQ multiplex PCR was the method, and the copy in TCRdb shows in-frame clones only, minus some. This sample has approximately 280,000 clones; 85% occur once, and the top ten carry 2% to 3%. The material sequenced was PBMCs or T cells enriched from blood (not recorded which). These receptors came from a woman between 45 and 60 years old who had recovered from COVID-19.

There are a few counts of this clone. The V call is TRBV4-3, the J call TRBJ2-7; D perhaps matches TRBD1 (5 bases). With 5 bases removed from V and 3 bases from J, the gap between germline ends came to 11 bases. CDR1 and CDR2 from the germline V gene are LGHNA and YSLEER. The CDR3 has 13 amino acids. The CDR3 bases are TGCGCCAGCAGCAAGACAGTGGACTACGAGCAGTACTTC. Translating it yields CASSKTVDYEQYF.

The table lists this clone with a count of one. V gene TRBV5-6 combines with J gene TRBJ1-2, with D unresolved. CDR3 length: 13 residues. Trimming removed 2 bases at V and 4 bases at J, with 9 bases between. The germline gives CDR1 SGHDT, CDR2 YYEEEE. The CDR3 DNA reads TGTGCCAGCAGCTTTCGTCAGGCCTATGGCTACACCTTC. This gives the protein CASSFRQAYGYTF.

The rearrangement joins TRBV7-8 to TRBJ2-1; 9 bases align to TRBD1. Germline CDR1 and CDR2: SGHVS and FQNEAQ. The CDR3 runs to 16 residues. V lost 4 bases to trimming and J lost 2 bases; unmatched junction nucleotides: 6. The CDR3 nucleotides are TGTGCCAGCAGCTGGACAGGGGCAGCCCCCTACAATGAGCAGTTCTTC. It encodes CASSWTGAAPYNEQFF.

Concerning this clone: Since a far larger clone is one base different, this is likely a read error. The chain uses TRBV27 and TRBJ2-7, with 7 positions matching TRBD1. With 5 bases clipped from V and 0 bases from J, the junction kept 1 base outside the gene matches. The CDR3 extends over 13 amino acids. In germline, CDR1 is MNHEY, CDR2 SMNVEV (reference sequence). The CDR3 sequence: CASSRDSSYEQYF. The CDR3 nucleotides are TGTGCCAGCAGTCGGGACAGCTCCTACGAGCAGTACTTC.

This chain's CDR3 is CASSDSRATTQYF. CDR3 coding DNA: TGTGCCAGCAGTGATTCCAGGGCTACGACCCAGTACTTC. V is TRBV2 and J is TRBJ2-5; weak D call: TRBD1 (5 bases). There are 13 residues in the CDR3. The V end lost 3 bases, the J end lost 7 bases, and 12 bases lay between the germline ends. Germline V gene lookup returns CDR1 SNHLY and CDR2 FYNNEI.

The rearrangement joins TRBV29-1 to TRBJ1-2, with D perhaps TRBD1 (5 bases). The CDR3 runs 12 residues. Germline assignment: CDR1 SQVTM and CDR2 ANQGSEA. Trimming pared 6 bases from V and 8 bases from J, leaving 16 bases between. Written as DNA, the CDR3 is TGCAGCGTAGATCCCCTTGGGGGGGGCTACACCTTC. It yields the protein CSVDPLGGGYTF. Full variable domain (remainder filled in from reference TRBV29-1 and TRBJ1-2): SAVISQKPSRDICQRGTSLTIQCQVDSQVTMMFWYRQQPGQSLTLIATANQGSEATYESGFVIDKFPISRPNLTFSTLTVSNMSPEDSSIYLCSVDPLGGGYTFGSGTRLTVV.

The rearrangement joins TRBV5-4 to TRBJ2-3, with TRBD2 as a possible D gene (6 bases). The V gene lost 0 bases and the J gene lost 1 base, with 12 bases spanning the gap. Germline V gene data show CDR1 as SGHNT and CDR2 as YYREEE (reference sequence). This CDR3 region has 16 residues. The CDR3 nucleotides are TGTGCCAGCAGCTTGGGCACGGGAGTGGGCACAGATACGCAGTATTTT. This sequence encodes CASSLGTGVGTDTQYF.

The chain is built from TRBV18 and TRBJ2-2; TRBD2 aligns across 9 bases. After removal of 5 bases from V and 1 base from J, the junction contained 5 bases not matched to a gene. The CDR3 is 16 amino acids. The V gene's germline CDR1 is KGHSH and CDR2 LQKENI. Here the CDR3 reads CASSKGLAQNTGELFF. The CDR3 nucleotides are TGTGCCAGCTCAAAGGGACTAGCCCAGAACACCGGGGAGCTGTTTTTT.

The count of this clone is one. CDR3 nucleotide sequence: TGTGCCAGCAGTGATACAGGAAGTGGAAACACCATATATTTT. Its translation is CASSDTGSGNTIYF. The chain has TRBV2 and TRBJ1-3; possible D gene TRBD1, 5 bases. This CDR3 contains 14 residues. The V end lost 3 bases, the J end lost 3 bases, and 9 bases lay between the germline ends. Germline values: CDR1 SNHLY, CDR2 FYNNEI.

CDR3 in DNA: TGTGCCAGCAGTCCCCAGGGACACTCGAATTCACCCCTCCACTTT. Its protein is CASSPQGHSNSPLHF. The chain couples TRBV6-5 to TRBJ1-6; D is possibly TRBD1 (6 bases). This CDR3 is built from 15 residues. Germline V lookup: CDR1 MNHEY, CDR2 SVGAGI. Trimming cost V 5 bases and J 7 bases, with 15 bases left between them.

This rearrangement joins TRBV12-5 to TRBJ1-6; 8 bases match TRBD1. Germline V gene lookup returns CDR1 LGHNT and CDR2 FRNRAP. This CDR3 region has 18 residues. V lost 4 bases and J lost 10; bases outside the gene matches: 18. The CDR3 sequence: CASGSITGSWTGKSPLHF. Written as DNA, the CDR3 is TGTGCTAGTGGTTCCATCACGGGCAGCTGGACAGGGAAATCACCCCTCCACTTT.

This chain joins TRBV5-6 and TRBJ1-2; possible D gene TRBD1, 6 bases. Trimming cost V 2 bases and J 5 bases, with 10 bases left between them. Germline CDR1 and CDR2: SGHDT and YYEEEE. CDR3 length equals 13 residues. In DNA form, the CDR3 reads TGTGCCAGCAGCTTCTGGGGGCCATATGGCTACACCTTC. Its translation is CASSFWGPYGYTF.

The CDR3 loop is CASGLAGGNEQFF. CDR3 bases: TGCGCCAGCGGGCTAGCGGGAGGCAATGAGCAGTTCTTC. This chain links TRBV10-2 with TRBJ2-1, with 11 positions matching TRBD2. The V gene's germline CDR1 is WSHSY and CDR2 SAAADI. The CDR3 extends over 13 amino acids. Germline trimming cut 8 bases from V and 6 bases from J; bases unmatched to any gene: 3.

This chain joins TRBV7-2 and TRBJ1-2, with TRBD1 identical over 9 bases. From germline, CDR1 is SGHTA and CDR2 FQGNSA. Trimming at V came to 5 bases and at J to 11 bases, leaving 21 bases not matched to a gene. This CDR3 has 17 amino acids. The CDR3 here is CASSPVGQGLKNSYYTF. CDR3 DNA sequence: TGTGCCAGCAGCCCCGTGGGACAGGGCCTGAAGAACTCTTATTACACCTTC.

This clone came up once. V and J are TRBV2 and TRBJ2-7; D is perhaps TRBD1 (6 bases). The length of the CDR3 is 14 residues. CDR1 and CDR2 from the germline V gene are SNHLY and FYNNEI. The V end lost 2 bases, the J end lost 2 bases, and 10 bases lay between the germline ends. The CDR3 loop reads CASSEQGTPYEQYF. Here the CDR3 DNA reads TGTGCCAGCAGTGAACAGGGGACCCCCTACGAGCAGTACTTC.

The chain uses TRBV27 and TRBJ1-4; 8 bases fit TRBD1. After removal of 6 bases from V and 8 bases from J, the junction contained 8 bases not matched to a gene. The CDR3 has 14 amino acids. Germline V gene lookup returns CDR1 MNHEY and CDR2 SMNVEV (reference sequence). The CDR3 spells CASRGTGSLEKLFF. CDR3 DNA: TGTGCCAGCAGGGGGACAGGATCATTAGAAAAACTGTTTTTT.

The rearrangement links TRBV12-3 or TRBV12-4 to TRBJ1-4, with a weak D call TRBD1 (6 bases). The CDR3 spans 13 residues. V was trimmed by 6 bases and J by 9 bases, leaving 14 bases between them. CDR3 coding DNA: TGTGCCAGCAGCCTTTCTCAGGGGCAAAAACTGTTTTTT. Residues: CASSLSQGQKLFF.

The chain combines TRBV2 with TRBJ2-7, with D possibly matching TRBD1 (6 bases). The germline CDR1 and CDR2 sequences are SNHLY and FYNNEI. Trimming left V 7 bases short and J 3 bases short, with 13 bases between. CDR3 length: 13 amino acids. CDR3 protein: CASNRDVGYEQYF. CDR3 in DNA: TGTGCCAGCAACAGGGACGTAGGCTACGAGCAGTACTTC.